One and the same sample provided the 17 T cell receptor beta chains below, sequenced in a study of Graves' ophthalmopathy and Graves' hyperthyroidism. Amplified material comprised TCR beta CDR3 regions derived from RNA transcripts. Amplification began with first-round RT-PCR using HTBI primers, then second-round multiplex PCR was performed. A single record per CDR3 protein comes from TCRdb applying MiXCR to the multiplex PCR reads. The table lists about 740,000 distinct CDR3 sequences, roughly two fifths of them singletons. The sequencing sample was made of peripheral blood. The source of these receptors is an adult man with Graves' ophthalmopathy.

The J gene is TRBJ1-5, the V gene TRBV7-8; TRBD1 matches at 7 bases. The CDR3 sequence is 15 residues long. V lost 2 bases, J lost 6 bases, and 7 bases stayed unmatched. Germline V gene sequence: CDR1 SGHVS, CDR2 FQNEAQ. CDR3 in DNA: TGTGCCAGCAGCTTACAGGGGGGGTTGGGTCAGCCCCAGCATTTT. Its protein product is CASSLQGGLGQPQHF.

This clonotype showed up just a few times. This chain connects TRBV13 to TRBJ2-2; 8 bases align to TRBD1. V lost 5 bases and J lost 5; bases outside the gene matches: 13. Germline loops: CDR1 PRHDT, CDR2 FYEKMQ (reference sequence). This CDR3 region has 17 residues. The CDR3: CASSTYPGQGGTGELFF. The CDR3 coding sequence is TGTGCCAGCAGCACATACCCCGGACAGGGAGGAACCGGGGAGCTGTTTTTT.

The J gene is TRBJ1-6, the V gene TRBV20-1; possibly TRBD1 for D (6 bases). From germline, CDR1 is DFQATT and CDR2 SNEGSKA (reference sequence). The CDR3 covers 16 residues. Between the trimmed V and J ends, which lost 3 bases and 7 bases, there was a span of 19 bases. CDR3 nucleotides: TGCAGTGCTAGCCCGGTCTATGCAGGGGAAAATTCACCCCTCCACTTT. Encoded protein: CSASPVYAGENSPLHF.

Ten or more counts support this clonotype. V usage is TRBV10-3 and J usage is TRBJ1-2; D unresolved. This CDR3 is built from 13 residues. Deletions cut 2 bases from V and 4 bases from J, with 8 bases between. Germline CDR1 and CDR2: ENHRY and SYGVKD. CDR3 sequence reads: CAISERSVYGYTF. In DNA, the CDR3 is TGTGCCATCAGTGAGCGGAGTGTCTATGGCTACACCTTC.

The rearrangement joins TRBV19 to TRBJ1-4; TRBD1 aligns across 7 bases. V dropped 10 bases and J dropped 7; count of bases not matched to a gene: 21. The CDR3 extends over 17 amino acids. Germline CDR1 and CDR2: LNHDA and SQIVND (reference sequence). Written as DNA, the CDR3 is TGTGCCACTGGACAGGATTCTGTTTTTAGATCGGCTGAAAAACTGTTTTTT. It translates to CATGQDSVFRSAEKLFF.

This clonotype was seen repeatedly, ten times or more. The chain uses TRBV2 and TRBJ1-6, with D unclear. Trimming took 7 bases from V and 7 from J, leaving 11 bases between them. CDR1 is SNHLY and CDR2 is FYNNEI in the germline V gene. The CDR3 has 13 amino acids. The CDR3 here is CASTEGRNSPLHF. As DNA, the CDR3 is TGTGCCAGCACCGAGGGCAGAAATTCACCCCTCCACTTT.

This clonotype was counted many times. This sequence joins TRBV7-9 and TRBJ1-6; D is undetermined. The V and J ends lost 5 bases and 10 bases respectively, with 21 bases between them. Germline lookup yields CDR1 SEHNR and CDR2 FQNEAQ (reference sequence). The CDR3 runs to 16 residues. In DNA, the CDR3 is TGTGCCAGCAGCACCACGGACGGGCGATTAGGATCACCCCTCCACTTT. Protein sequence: CASSTTDGRLGSPLHF.

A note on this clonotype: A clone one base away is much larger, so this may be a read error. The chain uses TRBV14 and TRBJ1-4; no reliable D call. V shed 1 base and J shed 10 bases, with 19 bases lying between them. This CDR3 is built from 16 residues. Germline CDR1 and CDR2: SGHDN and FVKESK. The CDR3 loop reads CASSQGDPGRHGKLFF. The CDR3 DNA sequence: TGTGCCAGCAGCCAAGGCGACCCCGGCAGACATGGAAAACTGTTTTTT.

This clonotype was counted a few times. CDR3 sequence (DNA): TGTGCCAGCAGTGACGTCACAGGGGTTCATCAGCCCCAGCATTTT. Its translation is CASSDVTGVHQPQHF. The chain uses TRBV25-1 and TRBJ1-5; TRBD1 matches 7 bases. The CDR3 covers 15 residues. The V and J ends lost 3 bases and 5 bases, in that order; junction bases with no gene match: 7. Germline V gene sequence: CDR1 MGHDK, CDR2 SYGVNS.

In nucleotides, the CDR3 is TGTGCCAGTAGTATAACAGGGGTGGAAGAGACCCAGTACTTC. It is translated as CASSITGVEETQYF. The chain couples TRBV19 to TRBJ2-5, with TRBD1 identical over 7 bases. The CDR3 extends over 14 amino acids. Losses at the gene ends were 2 bases for V and 3 bases for J; bases not matched to a gene: 3. Germline V gene data show CDR1 as LNHDA and CDR2 as SQIVND (reference sequence).

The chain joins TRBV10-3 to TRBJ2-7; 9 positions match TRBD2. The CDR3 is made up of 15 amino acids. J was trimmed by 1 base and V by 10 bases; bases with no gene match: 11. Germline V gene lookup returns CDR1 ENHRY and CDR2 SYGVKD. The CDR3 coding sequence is TGTGCCAGTAGTTACGGCGGGAGGGGTTCCTACGAGCAGTACTTC. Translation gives CASSYGGRGSYEQYF.

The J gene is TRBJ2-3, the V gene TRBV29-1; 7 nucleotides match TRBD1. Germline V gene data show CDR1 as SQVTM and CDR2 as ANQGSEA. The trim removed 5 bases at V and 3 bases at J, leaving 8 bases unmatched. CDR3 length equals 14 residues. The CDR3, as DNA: TGCAGCGTTTTCAACAGGGGAGTTACAGATACGCAGTATTTT. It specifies CSVFNRGVTDTQYF.

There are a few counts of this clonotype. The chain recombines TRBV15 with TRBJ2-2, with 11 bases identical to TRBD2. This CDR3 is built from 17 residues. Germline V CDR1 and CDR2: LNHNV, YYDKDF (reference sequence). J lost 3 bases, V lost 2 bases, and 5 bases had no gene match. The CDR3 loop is CATSRSGTSGYTGELFF. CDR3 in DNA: TGTGCCACCAGCAGATCCGGGACTAGCGGATACACCGGGGAGCTGTTTTTT. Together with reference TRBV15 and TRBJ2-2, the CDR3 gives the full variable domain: DAMVIQNPRYQVTQFGKPVTLSCSQTLNHNVMYWYQQKSSQAPKLLFHYYDKDFNNEADTPDNFQSRRPNTSFCFLDIRSPGLGDTAMYLCATSRSGTSGYTGELFFGEGSRLTVL.

The CDR3, as DNA: TGCAGTGCTAGAGTTACAGGGGCCAACCACGAGCAGTACTTC. The encoded protein is CSARVTGANHEQYF. J is TRBJ2-7 and V is TRBV20-1; 7 bases map to TRBD1. The CDR3 sequence is 14 residues long. V shed 1 base and J 5 bases; nucleotides not matched to a gene: 8. Germline loops: CDR1 DFQATT, CDR2 SNEGSKA (reference sequence).

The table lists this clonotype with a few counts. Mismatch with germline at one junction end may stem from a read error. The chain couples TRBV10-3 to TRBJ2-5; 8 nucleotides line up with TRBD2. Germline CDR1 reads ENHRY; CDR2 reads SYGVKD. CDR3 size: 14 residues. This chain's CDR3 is CASSYASGSTTQYF. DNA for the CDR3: TGTGCCAGCAGTTACGCTAGCGGGTCTACGACCCAGTACTTC.

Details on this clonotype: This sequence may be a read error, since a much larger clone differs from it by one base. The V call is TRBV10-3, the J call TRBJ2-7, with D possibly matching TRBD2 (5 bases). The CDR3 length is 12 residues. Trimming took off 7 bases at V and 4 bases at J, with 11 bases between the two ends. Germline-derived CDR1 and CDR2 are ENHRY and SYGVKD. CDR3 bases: TGTGCCATCACCTTTACTAGGTACGAGCAGTACTTC. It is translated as CAITFTRYEQYF.

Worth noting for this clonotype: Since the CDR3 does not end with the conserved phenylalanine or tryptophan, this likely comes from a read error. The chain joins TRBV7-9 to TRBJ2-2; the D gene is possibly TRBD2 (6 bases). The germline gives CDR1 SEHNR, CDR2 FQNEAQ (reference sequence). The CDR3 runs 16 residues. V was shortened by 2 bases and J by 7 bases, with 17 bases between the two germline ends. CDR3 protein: CASSLRHTREVGELFL. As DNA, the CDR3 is TGTGCCAGCAGCTTAAGGCATACCAGGGAGGTCGGGGAGCTGTTTTTG.